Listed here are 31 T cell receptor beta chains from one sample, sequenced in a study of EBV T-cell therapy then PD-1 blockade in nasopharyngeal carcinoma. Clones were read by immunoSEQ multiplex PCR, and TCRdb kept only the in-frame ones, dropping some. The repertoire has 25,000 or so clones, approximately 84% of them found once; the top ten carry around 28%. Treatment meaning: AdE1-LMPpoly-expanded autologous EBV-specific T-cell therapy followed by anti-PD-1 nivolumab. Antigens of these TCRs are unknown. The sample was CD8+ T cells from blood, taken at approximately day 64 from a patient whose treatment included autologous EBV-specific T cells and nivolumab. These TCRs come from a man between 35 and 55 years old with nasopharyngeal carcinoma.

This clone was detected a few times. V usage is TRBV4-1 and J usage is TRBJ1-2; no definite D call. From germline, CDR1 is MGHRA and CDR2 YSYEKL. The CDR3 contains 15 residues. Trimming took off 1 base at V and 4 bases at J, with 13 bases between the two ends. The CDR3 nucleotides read TGCGCCAGCAGCCAAGGCCGTCTGTCTTCCTATGGCTACACCTTC. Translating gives CASSQGRLSSYGYTF.

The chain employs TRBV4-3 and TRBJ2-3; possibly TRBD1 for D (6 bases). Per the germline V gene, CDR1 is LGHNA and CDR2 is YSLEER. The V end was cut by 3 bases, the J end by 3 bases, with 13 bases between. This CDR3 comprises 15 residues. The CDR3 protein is CASSHTGQRTDTQYF. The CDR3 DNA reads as TGCGCCAGCAGCCATACAGGGCAGAGGACAGATACGCAGTATTTT.

CDR3 residues: CATSREFGSTNEKLFF. CDR3 nucleotide sequence: TGTGCCACCAGCAGAGAGTTCGGGTCAACTAATGAAAAACTGTTTTTT. The rearrangement joins TRBV15 to TRBJ1-4; no clear D gene. The CDR3 sequence is 16 residues long. In germline, CDR1 is LNHNV, CDR2 YYDKDF (reference sequence). The V end lost 0 bases, the J end lost 0 bases, and 8 bases lay between the germline ends.

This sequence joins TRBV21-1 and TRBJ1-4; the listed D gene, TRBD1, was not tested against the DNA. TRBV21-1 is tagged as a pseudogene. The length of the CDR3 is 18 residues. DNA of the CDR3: TGTGCCAGCAGCATTTGTTCCCTACAGGGAGCGACTAATGAAAAACTGTTTTTT. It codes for CASSICSLQGATNEKLFF.

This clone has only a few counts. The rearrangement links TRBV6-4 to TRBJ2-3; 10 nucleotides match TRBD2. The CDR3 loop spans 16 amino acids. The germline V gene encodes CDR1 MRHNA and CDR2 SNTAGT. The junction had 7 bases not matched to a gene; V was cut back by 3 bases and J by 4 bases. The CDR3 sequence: CASSEEAGGQADTQYF. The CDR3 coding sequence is TGTGCCAGCAGTGAGGAAGCGGGGGGGCAGGCAGATACGCAGTATTTT.

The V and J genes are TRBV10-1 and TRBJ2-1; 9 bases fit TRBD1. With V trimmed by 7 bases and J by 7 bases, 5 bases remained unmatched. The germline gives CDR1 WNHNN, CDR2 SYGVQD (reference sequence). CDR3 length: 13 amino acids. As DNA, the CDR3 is TGCGCCAGCAACCAACAGGGGGCGAATGAGCAGTTCTTC. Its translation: CASNQQGANEQFF.

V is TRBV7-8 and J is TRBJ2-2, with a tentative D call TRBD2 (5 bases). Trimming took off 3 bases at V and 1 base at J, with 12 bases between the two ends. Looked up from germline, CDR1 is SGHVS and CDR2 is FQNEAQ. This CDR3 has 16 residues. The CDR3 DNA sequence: TGTGCCAGCAGCTTCATCGGGGTTAGGAACACCGGGGAGCTGTTTTTT. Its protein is CASSFIGVRNTGELFF.

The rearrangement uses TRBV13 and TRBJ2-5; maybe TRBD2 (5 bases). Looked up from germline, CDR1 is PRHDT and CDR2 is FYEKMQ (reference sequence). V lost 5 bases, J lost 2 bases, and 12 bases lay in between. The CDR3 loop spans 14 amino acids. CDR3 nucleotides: TGTGCCAGCAGCCCGGCGGGCCAGCAAGAGACCCAGTACTTC. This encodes CASSPAGQQETQYF.

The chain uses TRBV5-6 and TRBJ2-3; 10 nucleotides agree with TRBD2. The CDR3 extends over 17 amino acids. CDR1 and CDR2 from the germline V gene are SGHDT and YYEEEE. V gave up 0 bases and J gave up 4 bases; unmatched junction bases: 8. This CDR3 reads CASSLEGTSGAADTQYF. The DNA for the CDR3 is TGTGCCAGCAGCTTGGAGGGTACTAGCGGGGCGGCAGATACGCAGTATTTT.

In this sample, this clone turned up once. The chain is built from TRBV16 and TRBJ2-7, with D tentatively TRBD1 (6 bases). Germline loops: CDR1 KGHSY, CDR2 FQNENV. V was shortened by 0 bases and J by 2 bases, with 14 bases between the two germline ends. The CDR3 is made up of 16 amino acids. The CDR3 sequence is CASSQSPTGWTYEQYF. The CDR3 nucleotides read TGTGCCAGCAGCCAATCGCCCACAGGGTGGACCTACGAGCAGTACTTC.

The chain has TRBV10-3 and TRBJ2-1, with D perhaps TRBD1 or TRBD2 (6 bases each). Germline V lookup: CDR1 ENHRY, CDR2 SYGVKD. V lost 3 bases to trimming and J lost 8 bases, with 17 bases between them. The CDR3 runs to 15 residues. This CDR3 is CAISEERGVGDEQFF. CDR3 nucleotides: TGTGCCATCAGTGAAGAGAGGGGGGTTGGAGATGAGCAGTTCTTC.

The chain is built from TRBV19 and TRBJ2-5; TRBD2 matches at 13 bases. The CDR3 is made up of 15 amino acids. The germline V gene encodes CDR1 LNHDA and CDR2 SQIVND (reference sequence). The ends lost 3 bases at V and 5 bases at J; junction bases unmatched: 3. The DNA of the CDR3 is TGTGCCAGTAGTATCGGGACTAGCGGGGAGGAGACCCAGTACTTC. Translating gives CASSIGTSGEETQYF.

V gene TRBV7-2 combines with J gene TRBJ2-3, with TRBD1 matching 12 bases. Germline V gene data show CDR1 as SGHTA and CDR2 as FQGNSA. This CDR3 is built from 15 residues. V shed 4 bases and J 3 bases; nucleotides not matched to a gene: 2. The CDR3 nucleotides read TGTGCCAGCAGCTCGGGACAGGGGGCAACAGATACGCAGTATTTT. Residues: CASSSGQGATDTQYF. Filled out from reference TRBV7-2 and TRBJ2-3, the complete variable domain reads GAGVSQSPSNKVTEKGKDVELRCDPISGHTALYWYRQSLGQGLEFLIYFQGNSAPDKSGLPSDRFSAERTGGSVSTLTIQRTQQEDSAVYLCASSSGQGATDTQYFGPGTRLTVL.

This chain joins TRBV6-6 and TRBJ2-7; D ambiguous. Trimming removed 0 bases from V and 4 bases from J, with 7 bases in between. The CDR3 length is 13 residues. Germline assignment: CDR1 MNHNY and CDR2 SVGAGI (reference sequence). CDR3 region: CASSYSNSYEQYF. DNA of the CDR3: TGTGCCAGCAGTTACTCTAACAGTTACGAGCAGTACTTC.

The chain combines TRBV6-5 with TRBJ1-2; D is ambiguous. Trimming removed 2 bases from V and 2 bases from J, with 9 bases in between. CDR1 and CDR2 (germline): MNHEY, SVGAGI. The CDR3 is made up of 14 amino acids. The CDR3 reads CASSYDHTNYGYTF. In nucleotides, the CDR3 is TGTGCCAGCAGTTACGATCACACGAACTATGGCTACACCTTC.

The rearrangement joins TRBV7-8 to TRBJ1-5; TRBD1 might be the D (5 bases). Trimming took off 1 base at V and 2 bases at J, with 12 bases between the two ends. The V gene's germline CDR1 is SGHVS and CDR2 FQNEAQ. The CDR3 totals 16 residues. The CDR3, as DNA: TGTGCCAGCAGCTTAGTTCCTCAGGGTGGCAATCAGCCCCAGCATTTT. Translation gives CASSLVPQGGNQPQHF. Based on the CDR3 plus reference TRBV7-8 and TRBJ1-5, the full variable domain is GAGVSQSPRYKVAKRGQDVALRCDPISGHVSLFWYQQALGQGPEFLTYFQNEAQLDKSGLPSDRFFAERPEGSVSTLKIQRTQQEDSAVYLCASSLVPQGGNQPQHFGDGTRLSIL.

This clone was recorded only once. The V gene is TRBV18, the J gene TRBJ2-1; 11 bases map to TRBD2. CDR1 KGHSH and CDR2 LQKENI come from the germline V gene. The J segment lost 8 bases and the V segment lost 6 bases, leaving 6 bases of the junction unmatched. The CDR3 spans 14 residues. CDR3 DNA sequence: TGTGCCAGCTCGGTAGCGGGGGGGCCCCATGAGCAGTTCTTC. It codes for CASSVAGGPHEQFF.

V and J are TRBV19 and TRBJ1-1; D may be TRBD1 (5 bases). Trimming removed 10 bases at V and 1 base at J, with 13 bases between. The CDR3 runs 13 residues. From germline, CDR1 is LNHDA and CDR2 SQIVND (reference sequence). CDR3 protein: CATQAGANTEAFF. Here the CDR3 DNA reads TGTGCCACACAAGCCGGGGCGAACACTGAAGCTTTCTTT.

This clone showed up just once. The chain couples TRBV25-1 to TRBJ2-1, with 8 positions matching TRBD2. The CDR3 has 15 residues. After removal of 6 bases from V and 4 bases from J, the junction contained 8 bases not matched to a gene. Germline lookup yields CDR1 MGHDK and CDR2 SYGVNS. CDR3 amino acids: CASSLSSGPYNEQFF. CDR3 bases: TGTGCCAGCAGCCTTTCTAGCGGGCCTTACAATGAGCAGTTCTTC.

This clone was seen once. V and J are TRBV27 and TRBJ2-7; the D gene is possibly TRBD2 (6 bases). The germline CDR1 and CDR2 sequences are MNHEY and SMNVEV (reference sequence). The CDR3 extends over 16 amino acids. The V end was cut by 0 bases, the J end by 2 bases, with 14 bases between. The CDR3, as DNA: TGTGCCAGCAGTTTATCTCCGGGGACTGGAACCTACGAGCAGTACTTC. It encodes CASSLSPGTGTYEQYF.

CDR3 in DNA: TGTGCCAGCAGGTCTAGGGGATGGGGTGAAAAACTGTTTTTT. The encoded protein is CASRSRGWGEKLFF. The rearrangement uses TRBV27 and TRBJ1-4; the D gene is possibly TRBD1 (5 bases). V was cut by 6 bases and J by 7 bases, with 15 bases left in between. The CDR3 is 14 amino acids. Germline V gene lookup returns CDR1 MNHEY and CDR2 SMNVEV (reference sequence).

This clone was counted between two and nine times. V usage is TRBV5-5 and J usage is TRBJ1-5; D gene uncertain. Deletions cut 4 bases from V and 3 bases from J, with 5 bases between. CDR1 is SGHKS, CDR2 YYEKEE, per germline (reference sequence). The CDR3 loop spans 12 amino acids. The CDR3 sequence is CASSLSNQPQHF. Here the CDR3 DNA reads TGTGCCAGCAGCCTATCCAATCAGCCCCAGCATTTT.

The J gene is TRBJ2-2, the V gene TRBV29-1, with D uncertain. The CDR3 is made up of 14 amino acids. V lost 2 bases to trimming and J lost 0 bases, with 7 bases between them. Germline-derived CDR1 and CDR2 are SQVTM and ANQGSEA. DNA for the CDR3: TGCAGCGTTGAATTCGGCGCGAACACCGGGGAGCTGTTTTTT. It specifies CSVEFGANTGELFF.

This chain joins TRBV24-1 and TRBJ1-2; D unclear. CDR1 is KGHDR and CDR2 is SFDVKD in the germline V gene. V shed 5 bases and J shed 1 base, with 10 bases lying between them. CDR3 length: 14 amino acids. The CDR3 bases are TGTGCCACCAGTGTGGCAGCCTTTAACTATGGCTACACCTTC. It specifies CATSVAAFNYGYTF.

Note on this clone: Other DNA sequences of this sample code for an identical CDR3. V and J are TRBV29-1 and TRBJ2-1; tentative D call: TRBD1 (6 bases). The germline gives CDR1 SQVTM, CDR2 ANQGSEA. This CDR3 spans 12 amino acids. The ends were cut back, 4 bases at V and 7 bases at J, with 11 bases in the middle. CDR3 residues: CSVGGQGNEQFF. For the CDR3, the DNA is TGCAGCGTTGGGGGGCAGGGGAATGAGCAGTTCTTC.

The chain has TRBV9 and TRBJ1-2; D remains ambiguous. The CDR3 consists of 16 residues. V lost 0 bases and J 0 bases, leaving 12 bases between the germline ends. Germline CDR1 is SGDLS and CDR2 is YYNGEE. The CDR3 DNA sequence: TGTGCCAGCAGCGTAGCCCCCTCGAGGGCTAACTATGGCTACACCTTC. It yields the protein CASSVAPSRANYGYTF.

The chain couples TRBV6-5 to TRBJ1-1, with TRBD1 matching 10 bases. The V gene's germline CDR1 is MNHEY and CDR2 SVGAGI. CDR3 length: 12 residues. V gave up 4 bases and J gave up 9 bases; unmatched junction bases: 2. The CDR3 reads CASSWDRGKAFF. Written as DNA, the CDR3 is TGTGCCAGCAGTTGGGACAGGGGAAAAGCTTTCTTT.

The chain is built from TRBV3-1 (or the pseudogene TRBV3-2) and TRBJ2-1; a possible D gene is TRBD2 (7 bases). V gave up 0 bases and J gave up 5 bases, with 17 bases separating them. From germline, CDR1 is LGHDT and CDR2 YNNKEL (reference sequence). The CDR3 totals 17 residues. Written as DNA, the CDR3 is TGTGCCAGCAGCCAAGATCAAGGGGGGGGGAGAAACAATGAGCAGTTCTTC. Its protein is CASSQDQGGGRNNEQFF.

CDR3 in DNA: TGTGCCAGCAGCCCCGGCCGCTACGAGCAGTACTTC. It specifies CASSPGRYEQYF. The chain has TRBV7-9 and TRBJ2-7; D gene ambiguous. This CDR3 spans 12 amino acids. V lost 5 bases and J lost 3, with 8 bases in between. The germline CDR1 and CDR2 sequences are SEHNR and FQNEAQ (reference sequence).

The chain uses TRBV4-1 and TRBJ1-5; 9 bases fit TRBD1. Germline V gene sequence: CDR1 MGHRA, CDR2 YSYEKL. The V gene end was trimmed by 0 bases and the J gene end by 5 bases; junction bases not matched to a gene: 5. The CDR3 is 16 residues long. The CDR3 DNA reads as TGCGCCAGCAGCCAAGATGGGGGACAGGGTGATCAGCCCCAGCATTTT. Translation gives CASSQDGGQGDQPQHF.

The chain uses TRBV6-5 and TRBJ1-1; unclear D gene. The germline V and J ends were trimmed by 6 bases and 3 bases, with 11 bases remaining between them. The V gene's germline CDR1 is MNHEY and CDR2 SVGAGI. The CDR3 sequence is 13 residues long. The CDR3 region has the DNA TGTGCCAGCAGGGGCTTTAGAGACACTGAAGCTTTCTTT. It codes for CASRGFRDTEAFF.